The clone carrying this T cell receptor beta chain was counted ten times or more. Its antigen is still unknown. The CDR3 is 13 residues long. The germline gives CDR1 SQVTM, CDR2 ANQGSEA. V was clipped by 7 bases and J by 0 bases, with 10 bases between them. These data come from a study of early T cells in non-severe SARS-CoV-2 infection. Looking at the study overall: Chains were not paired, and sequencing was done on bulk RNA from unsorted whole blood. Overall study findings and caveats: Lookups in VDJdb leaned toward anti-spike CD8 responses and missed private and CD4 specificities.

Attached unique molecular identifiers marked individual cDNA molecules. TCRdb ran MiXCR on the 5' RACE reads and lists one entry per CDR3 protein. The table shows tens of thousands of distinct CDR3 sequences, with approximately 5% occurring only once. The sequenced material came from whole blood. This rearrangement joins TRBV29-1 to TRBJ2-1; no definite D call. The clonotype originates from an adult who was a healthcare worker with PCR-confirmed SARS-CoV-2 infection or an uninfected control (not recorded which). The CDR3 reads CSARIPSYNEQFF. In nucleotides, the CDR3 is TGCAGCGCGAGGATTCCCTCCTACAATGAGCAGTTCTTC.